This T cell receptor (beta chain) was retrieved from a study of shared clonotypes between healthy human individuals. About the research overall: Each donor contributed plates that comprised three CD4 naive, three CD4 memory, two CD8 naive and one CD8 memory.

In the original analysis: Sequence data from immunoSEQ were junction-only and lacked quality scores; consequently, filtering differed. Sequenced by immunoSEQ multiplex PCR; TCRdb stores in-frame clones only, minus some. V and J calls and clone size are those listed in that table; D and trimming were worked out from the DNA. The table has approximately 350,000 clones, approximately 79% seen once. To note about this clone: As yet, its antigen is unknown. This same CDR3 is encoded by further DNA sequences in the sample.

Study-wide findings and caveats: Naive subsets tended to show greater estimated richness than memory subsets. Naive CD4 clonotype sharing across several donors was approximately 5.2%.

The material sequenced was memory CD4+ T cells sorted from blood. Subset here: CD45RA-negative fraction. The clonotype comes from a man aged 30 to 45 in good health.

The CDR3 sequence is CASSLVGGEQYF. Here the CDR3 DNA reads TGTGCCAGCAGTTTAGTAGGTGGCGAGCAGTACTTC. This chain connects TRBV28 to TRBJ2-7; D gene uncertain. The CDR3 consists of 12 residues. Trimming removed 2 bases at V and 6 bases at J, with 8 bases between. CDR1 and CDR2 (germline): MDHEN, SYDVKM.